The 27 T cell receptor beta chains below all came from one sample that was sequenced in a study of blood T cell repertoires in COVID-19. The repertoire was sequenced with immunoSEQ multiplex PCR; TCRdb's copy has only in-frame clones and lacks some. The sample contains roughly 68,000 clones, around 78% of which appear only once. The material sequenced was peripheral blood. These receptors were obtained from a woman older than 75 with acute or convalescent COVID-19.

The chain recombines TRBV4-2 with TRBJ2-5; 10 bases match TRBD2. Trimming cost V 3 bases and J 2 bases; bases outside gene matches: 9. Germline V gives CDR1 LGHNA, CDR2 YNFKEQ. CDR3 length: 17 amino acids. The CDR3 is CASSQDSSGRLQETQYF. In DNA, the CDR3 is TGTGCCAGCAGCCAGGATAGTAGCGGGAGGTTGCAAGAGACCCAGTACTTC.

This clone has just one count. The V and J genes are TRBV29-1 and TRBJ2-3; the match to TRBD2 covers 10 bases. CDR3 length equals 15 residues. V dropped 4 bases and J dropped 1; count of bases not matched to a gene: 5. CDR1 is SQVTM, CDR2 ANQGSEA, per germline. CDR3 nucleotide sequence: TGCAGCGTTGTTACCGGGACTAGCGGCACAGATACGCAGTATTTT. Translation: CSVVTGTSGTDTQYF.

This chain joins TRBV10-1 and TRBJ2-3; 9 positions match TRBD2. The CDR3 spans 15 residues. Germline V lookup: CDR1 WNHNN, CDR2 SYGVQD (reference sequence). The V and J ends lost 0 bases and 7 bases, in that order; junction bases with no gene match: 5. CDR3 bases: TGCGCCAGCAGTGAGTCGCGGGGGGGCCGGAATACGCAGTATTTT. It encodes CASSESRGGRNTQYF.

The CDR3 loop reads CASSVTRTGFGELFF. CDR3 bases: TGTGCCAGCAGTGTTACGCGGACAGGGTTCGGGGAGCTGTTTTTT. The rearrangement links TRBV2 to TRBJ2-2; 8 nucleotides line up with TRBD1. CDR1 and CDR2 from the germline V gene are SNHLY and FYNNEI. The CDR3 consists of 15 residues. V was clipped by 4 bases and J by 7 bases; unmatched bases: 8.

The CDR3 region is CASSRPRTSGTSNTGELFF. In nucleotides, the CDR3 is TGTGCCAGCAGTCGCCCCAGGACTAGCGGCACCTCGAACACCGGGGAGCTGTTTTTT. The chain uses TRBV6-6 and TRBJ2-2; 10 bases match TRBD2. The CDR3 contains 19 residues. J gave up 0 bases and V 5 bases, and 12 bases lay outside the gene matches. Germline CDR1 and CDR2: MNHNY and SVGAGI (reference sequence).

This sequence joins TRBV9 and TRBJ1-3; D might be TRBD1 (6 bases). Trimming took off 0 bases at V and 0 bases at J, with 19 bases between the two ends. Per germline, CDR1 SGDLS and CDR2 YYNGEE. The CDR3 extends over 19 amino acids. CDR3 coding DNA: TGTGCCAGCAGCGTAGGAGGACAGCATTTATCAAGCTCTGGAAACACCATATATTTT. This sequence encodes CASSVGGQHLSSSGNTIYF.

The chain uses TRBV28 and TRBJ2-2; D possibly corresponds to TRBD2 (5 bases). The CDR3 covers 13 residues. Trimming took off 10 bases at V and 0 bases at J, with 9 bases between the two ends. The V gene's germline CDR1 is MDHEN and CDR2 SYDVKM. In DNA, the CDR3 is TGTGCCACCGCGGGTCCGAACACCGGGGAGCTGTTTTTT. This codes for CATAGPNTGELFF.

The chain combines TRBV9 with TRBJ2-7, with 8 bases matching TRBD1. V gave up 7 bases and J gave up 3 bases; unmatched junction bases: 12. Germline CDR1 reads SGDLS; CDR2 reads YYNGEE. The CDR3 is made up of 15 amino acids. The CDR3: CASARQGRTDYEQYF. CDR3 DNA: TGTGCCAGCGCAAGACAGGGGCGAACGGACTACGAGCAGTACTTC.

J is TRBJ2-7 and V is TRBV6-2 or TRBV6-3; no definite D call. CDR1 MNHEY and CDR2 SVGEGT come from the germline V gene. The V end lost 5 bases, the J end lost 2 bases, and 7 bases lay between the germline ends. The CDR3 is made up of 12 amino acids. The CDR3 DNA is TGTGCCAGCAGTAGCATGGCCTACGAGCAGTACTTC. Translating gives CASSSMAYEQYF.

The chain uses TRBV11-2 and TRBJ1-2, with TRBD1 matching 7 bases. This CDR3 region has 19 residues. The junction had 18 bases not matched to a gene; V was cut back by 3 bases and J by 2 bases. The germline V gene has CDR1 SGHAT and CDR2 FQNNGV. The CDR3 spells CASSFAPPDRAGGNYGYTF. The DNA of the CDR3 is TGTGCCAGCAGCTTCGCCCCCCCCGACAGGGCAGGAGGCAACTATGGCTACACCTTC.

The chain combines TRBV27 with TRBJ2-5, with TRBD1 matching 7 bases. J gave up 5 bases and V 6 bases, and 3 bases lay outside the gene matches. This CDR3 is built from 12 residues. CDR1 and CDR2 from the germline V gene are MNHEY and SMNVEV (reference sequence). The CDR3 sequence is CASRTGFETQYF. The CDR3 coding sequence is TGTGCCAGCAGGACAGGGTTCGAGACCCAGTACTTC.

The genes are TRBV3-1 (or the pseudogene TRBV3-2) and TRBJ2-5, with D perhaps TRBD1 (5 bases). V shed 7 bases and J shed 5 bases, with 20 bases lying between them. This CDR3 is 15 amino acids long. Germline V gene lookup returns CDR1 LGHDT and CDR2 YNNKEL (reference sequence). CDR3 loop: CASTPPGPRSETQYF. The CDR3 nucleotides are TGTGCCAGCACCCCTCCAGGGCCCCGGAGTGAGACCCAGTACTTC.

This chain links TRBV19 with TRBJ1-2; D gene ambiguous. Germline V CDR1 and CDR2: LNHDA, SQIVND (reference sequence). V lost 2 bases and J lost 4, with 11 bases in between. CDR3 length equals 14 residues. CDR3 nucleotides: TGTGCCAGTAGTATAACGACTCCCATCTATGGCTACACCTTC. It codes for CASSITTPIYGYTF.

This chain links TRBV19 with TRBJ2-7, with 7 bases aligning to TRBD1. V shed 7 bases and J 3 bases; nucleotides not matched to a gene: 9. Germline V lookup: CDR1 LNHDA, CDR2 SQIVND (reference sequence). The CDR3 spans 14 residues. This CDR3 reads CASTPDRASYEQYF. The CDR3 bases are TGTGCCAGTACCCCAGACAGGGCCAGCTACGAGCAGTACTTC.

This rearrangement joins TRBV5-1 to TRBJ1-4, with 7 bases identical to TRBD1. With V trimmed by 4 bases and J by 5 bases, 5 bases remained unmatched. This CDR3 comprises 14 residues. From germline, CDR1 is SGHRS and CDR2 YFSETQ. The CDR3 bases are TGCGCCAGCAGCGAGGGACAGAGAAATGAAAAACTGTTTTTT. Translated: CASSEGQRNEKLFF.

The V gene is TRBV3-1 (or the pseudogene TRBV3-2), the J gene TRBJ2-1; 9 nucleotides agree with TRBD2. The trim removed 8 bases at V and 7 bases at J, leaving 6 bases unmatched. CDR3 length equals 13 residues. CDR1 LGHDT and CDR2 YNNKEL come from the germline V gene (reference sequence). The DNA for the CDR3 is TGTGCCAGCGTCCATGCGGGAGGGAATGAGCAGTTCTTC. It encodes CASVHAGGNEQFF.

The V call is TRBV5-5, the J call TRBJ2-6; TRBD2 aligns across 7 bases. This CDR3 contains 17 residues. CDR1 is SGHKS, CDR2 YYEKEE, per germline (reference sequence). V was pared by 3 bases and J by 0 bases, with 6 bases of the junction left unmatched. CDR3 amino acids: CASSSLLANSGANVLTF. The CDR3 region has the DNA TGTGCCAGCAGCTCCCTACTAGCGAACTCTGGGGCCAACGTCCTGACTTTC. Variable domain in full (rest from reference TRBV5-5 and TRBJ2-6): DAGVTQSPTHLIKTRGQQVTLRCSPISGHKSVSWYQQVLGQGPQFIFQYYEKEERGRGNFPDRFSARQFPNYSSELNVNALLLGDSALYLCASSSLLANSGANVLTFGAGSRLTVL.

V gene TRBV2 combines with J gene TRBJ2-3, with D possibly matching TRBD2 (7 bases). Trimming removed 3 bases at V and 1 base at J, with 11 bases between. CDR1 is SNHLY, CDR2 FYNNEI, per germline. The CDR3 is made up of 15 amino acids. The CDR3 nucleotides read TGTGCCAGCAGTGAGGGGGGGCAAGGCACAGATACGCAGTATTTT. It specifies CASSEGGQGTDTQYF.

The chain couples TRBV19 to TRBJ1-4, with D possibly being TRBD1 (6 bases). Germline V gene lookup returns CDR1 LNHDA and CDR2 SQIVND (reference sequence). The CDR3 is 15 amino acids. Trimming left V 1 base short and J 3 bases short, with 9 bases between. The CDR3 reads CASSIGAGANEKLFF. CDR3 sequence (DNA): TGTGCCAGTAGTATAGGGGCAGGGGCTAATGAAAAACTGTTTTTT.

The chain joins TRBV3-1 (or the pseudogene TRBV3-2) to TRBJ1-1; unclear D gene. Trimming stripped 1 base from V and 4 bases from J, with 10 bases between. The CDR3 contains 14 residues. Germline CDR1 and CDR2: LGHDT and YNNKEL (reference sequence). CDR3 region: CASSQVESLTEAFF. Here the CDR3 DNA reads TGTGCCAGCAGCCAAGTTGAGAGTCTCACTGAAGCTTTCTTT.

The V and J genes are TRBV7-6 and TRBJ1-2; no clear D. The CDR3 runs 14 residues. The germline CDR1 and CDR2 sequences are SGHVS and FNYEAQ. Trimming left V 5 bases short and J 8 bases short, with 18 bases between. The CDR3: CASSDGSQARGYTF. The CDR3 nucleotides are TGTGCCAGCAGCGACGGGAGTCAGGCGCGGGGCTACACCTTC.

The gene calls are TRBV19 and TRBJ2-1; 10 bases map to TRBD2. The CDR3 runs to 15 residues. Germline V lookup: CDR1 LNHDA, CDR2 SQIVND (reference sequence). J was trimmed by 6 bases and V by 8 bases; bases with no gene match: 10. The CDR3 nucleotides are TGTGCCAGTTCTAGCGGGAGTCCCCTAAGCAATGAGCAGTTCTTC. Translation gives CASSSGSPLSNEQFF.

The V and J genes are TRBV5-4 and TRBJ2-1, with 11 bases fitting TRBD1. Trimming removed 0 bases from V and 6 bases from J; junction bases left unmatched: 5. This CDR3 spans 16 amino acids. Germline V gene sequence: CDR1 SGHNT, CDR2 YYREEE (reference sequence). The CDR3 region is CASSLAGQGAGNEQFF. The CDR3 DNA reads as TGTGCCAGCAGCTTGGCCGGACAGGGGGCAGGCAATGAGCAGTTCTTC.

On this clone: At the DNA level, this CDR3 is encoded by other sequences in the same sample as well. The CDR3 protein is CASSQGLANTGELFF. The CDR3, as DNA: TGCGCCAGCAGCCAAGGACTAGCAAACACCGGGGAGCTGTTTTTT. The J gene is TRBJ2-2, the V gene TRBV4-1; the match to TRBD2 covers 7 bases. Germline V gene data show CDR1 as MGHRA and CDR2 as YSYEKL. V shed 1 base and J 2 bases; nucleotides not matched to a gene: 1. This CDR3 spans 15 amino acids.

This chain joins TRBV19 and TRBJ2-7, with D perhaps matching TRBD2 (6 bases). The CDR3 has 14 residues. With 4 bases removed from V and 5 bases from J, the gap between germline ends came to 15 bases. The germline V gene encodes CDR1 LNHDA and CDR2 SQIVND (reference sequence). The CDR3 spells CASSTGRSPHEQYF. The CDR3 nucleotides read TGTGCCAGTAGTACAGGGAGGTCCCCCCACGAGCAGTACTTC.

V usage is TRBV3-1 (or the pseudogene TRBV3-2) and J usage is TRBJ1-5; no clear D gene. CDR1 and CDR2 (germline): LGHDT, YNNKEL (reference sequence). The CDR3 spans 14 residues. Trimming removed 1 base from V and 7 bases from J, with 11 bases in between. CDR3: CASSQGPQAQPQHF. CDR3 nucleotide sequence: TGTGCCAGCAGCCAAGGTCCCCAGGCGCAGCCCCAGCATTTT.

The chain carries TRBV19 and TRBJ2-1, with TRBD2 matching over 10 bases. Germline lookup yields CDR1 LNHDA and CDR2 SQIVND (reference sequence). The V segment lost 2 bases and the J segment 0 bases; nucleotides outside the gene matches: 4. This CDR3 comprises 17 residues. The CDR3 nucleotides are TGTGCCAGTAGTATAATCAGCGGGAGGGACTCCTACAATGAGCAGTTCTTC. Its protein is CASSIISGRDSYNEQFF. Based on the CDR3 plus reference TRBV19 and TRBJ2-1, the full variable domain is DGGITQSPKYLFRKEGQNVTLSCEQNLNHDAMYWYRQDPGQGLRLIYYSQIVNDFQKGDIAEGYSVSREKKESFPLTVTSAQKNPTAFYLCASSIISGRDSYNEQFFGPGTRLTVL.